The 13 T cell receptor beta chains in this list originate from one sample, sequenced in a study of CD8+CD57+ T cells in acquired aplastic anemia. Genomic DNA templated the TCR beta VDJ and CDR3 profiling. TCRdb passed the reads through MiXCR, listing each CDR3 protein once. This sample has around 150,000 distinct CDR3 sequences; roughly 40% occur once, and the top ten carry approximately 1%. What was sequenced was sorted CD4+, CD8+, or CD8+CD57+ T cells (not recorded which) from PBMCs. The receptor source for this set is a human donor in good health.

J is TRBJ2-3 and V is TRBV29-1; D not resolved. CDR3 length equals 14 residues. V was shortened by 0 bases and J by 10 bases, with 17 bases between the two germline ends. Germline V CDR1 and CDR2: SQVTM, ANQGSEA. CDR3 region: CSVEDPLLMPSQYF. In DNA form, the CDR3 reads TGCAGCGTTGAAGACCCCCTCCTGATGCCTTCGCAGTATTTT.

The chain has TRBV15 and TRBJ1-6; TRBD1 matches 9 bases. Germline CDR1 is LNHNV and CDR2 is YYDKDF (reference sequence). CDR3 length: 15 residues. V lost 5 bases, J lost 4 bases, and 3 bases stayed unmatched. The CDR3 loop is CATSGTGMYNSPLHF. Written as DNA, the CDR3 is TGTGCCACCAGCGGGACAGGGATGTATAATTCACCCCTCCACTTT.

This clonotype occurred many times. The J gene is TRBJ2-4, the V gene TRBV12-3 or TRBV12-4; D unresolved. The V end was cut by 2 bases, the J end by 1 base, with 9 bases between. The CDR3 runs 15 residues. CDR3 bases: TGTGCCAGCAGTTTAAGTACAGTGGCCAAAAACATTCAGTACTTC. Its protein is CASSLSTVAKNIQYF.

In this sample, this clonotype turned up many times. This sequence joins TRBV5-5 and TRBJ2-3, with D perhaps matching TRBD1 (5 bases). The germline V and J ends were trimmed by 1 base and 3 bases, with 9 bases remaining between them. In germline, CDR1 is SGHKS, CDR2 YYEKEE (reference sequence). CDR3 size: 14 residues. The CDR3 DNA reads TGTGCCAGCAGCTTGTTCCAGGGAACAGATACGCAGTATTTT. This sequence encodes CASSLFQGTDTQYF.

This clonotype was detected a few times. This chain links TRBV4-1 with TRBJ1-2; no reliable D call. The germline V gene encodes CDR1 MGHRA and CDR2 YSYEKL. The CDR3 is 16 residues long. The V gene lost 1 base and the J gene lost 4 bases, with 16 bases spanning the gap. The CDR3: CASSQVRGPLFYGYTF. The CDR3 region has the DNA TGCGCCAGCAGCCAAGTTCGCGGCCCCCTTTTCTATGGCTACACCTTC.

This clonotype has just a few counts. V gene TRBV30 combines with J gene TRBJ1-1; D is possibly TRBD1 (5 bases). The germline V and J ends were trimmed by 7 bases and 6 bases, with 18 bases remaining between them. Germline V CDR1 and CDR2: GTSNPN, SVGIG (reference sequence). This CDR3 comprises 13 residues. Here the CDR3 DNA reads TGTGCCTCGCCCGGGACCGCGAGCGCTGAAGCTTTCTTT. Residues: CASPGTASAEAFF.

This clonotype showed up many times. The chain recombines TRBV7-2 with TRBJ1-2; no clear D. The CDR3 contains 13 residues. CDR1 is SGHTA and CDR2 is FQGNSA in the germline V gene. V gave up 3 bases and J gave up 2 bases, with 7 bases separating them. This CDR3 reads CASSFSRNYGYTF. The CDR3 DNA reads TGTGCCAGCAGCTTCTCACGGAACTATGGCTACACCTTC.

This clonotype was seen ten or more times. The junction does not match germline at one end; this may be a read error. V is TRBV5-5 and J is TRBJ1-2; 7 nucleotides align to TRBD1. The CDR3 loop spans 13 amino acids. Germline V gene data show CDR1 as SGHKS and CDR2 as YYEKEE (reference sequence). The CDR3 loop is CASSPSSGTVNHF. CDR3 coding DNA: TGTGCCAGCAGCCCGAGCTCCGGGACAGTCAACCACTTC.

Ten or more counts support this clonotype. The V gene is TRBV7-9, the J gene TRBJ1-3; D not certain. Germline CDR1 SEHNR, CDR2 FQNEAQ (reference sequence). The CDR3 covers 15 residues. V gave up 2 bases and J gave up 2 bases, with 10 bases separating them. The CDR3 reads CASSLFAVPGNTIYF. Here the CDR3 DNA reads TGTGCCAGCAGCTTATTCGCGGTACCTGGAAACACCATATATTTT.

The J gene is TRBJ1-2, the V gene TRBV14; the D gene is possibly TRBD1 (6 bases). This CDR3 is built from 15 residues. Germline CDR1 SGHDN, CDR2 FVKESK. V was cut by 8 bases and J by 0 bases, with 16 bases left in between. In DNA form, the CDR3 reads TGTGCCAGCTCACCGGGGGACACACCTAACTATGGCTACACCTTC. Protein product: CASSPGDTPNYGYTF.

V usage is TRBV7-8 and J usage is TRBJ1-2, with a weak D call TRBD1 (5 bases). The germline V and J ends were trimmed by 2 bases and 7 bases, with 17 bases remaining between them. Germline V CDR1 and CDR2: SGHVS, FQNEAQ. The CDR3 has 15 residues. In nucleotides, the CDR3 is TGTGCCAGCAGCTTAAGTCGAGGGGAGGGAGTTGGCTACACCTTC. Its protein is CASSLSRGEGVGYTF.

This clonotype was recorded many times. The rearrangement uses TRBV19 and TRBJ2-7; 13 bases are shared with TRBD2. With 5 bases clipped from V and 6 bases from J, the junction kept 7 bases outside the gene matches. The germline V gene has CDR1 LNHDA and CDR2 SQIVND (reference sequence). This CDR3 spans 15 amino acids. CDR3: CASSARTSGSLEQYF. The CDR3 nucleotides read TGTGCCAGTAGTGCACGGACTAGCGGGAGCCTCGAGCAGTACTTC.

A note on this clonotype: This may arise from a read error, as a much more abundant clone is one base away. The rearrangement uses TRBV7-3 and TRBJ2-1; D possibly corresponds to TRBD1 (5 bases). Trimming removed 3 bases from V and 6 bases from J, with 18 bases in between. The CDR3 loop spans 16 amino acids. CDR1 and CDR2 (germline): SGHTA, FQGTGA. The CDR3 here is CASSFVWQGQRNEQFF. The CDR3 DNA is TGTGCCAGCAGCTTTGTATGGCAGGGTCAGCGCAATGAGCAGTTCTTC.